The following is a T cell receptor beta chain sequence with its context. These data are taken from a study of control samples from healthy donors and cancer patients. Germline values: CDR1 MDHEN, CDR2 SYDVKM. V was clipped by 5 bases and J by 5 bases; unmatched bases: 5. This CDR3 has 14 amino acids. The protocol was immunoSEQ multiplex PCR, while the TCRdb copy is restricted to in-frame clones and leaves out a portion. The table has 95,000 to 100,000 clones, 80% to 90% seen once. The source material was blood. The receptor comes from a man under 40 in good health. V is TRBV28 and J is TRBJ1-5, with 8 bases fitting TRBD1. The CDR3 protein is CASSPGQGYQPQHF. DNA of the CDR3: TGTGCCAGCAGTCCCGGACAGGGCTATCAGCCCCAGCATTTT.